This entry is about one T cell receptor beta chain. The sample belongs to a study of OX40 agonist ivuxolimab in advanced cancers. Sequencing used immunoSEQ multiplex PCR; TCRdb keeps in-frame clones, though not all of them. The table shows about 72,000 clones, with around 91% occurring only once. V dropped 7 bases and J dropped 2 bases, with 18 bases sitting between them. There are 15 residues in the CDR3. From germline, CDR1 is SGDLS and CDR2 YYNGEE. This TCR derives from an adult with an advanced solid tumor such as melanoma, head and neck, liver or kidney cancer. The sample here was CD4+ or CD8+ T cells sorted from blood, taken in a trial of the OX40 agonist ivuxolimab. J is TRBJ2-5 and V is TRBV9; the D gene is possibly TRBD2 (5 bases). The CDR3 spells CASFRSGVAQETQYF. In nucleotides, the CDR3 is TGTGCCAGCTTTCGGTCCGGGGTCGCACAAGAGACCCAGTACTTC.